The 8 T cell receptor beta chains below were found in one sample sequenced in a study of blood T cell repertoires in COVID-19. Measured with immunoSEQ multiplex PCR; TCRdb has only the in-frame clones, and not every one. This table has just over 3,000 clones, 93% appearing once. Sequences were obtained from peripheral blood. The receptors originated from a human donor in a cohort sampled during active COVID-19.

A word on this clone: One junction end disagrees with the germline gene, perhaps due to a read error. The gene calls are TRBV7-8 and TRBJ2-7, with 10 bases identical to TRBD2. CDR3 length: 13 amino acids. Germline V gene data show CDR1 as SGHVS and CDR2 as FQNEAQ. The CDR3 nucleotides are TGTGCCAGCGGTCTAGCGGGAGTCCTCCCTGGGCACTTC. It specifies CASGLAGVLPGHF.

This clone was observed a single time. The chain couples TRBV10-3 to TRBJ1-2, with D maybe TRBD1 (5 bases). CDR1 is ENHRY, CDR2 SYGVKD, per germline. V was trimmed by 7 bases and J by 8 bases, leaving 20 bases between them. This CDR3 is 14 amino acids long. CDR3 sequence reads: CAITRGGEGRGYTF. CDR3 nucleotide sequence: TGTGCCATCACCCGGGGGGGGGAGGGCCGGGGCTACACCTTC.

V gene TRBV18 combines with J gene TRBJ1-2; 7 bases map to TRBD1. CDR1 KGHSH and CDR2 LQKENI come from the germline V gene. The V and J ends lost 0 bases and 5 bases, in that order; junction bases with no gene match: 3. The CDR3 is made up of 14 amino acids. The CDR3 DNA reads as TGTGCCAGCTCACCACCGGGACAGTTTTATGGCTACACCTTC. The encoded protein is CASSPPGQFYGYTF.

J is TRBJ2-7 and V is TRBV2, with D perhaps TRBD2 (6 bases). The CDR3 spans 13 residues. The germline V and J ends were trimmed by 6 bases and 5 bases, with 14 bases remaining between them. Germline values: CDR1 SNHLY, CDR2 FYNNEI. The CDR3 sequence: CASSLEGSHEQYF. In nucleotides, the CDR3 is TGTGCCAGCAGCTTGGAGGGGTCCCACGAGCAGTACTTC.

The chain recombines TRBV18 with TRBJ2-1; D may be TRBD2 (8 bases). This CDR3 spans 16 amino acids. The germline V gene has CDR1 KGHSH and CDR2 LQKENI. Trimming stripped 1 base from V and 8 bases from J, with 18 bases between. CDR3 amino acids: CASSPRQGGGHDEQFF. DNA of the CDR3: TGTGCCAGCTCACCACGACAGGGCGGGGGGCACGATGAGCAGTTCTTC. Full variable domain (rest looked up from reference TRBV18 and TRBJ2-1): NAGVMQNPRHLVRRRGQEARLRCSPMKGHSHVYWYRQLPEEGLKFMVYLQKENIIDESGMPKERFSAEFPKEGPSILRIQQVVRGDSAAYFCASSPRQGGGHDEQFFGPGTRLTVL.

CDR3 loop: CASSQDIASDYNEQFF. CDR3 DNA: TGCGCCAGCAGCCAAGATATAGCTAGCGACTACAATGAGCAGTTCTTC. The J gene is TRBJ2-1, the V gene TRBV4-1, with a possible D match to TRBD2 (6 bases). From germline, CDR1 is MGHRA and CDR2 YSYEKL. The CDR3 totals 16 residues. The V gene lost 0 bases and the J gene lost 3 bases, with 12 bases spanning the gap.

This clone was counted between two and nine times. This sequence joins TRBV7-3 and TRBJ2-2; 8 positions agree with TRBD2. Germline V gene data show CDR1 as SGHTA and CDR2 as FQGTGA. J was trimmed by 4 bases and V by 5 bases; bases with no gene match: 9. CDR3 length equals 16 residues. CDR3: CASSKTSGGGTGELFF. The CDR3 DNA follows: TGTGCCAGCAGCAAAACTAGCGGAGGGGGCACCGGGGAGCTGTTTTTT.

The rearrangement joins TRBV6-2 or TRBV6-3 to TRBJ2-1; 9 bases are a match to TRBD1. Trimming took 6 bases from V and 6 from J; bases not matched to a gene: 9. The CDR3 totals 15 residues. The V gene's germline CDR1 is MNHEY and CDR2 SVGEGT. This CDR3 reads CASSGGQGRLNEQFF. CDR3 DNA sequence: TGTGCCAGCAGCGGGGGACAGGGACGACTCAATGAGCAGTTCTTC.